These 17 T cell receptor beta chains originate from one sample sequenced in a study of cytomegalovirus exposure and HLA in healthy donors. Vbeta (60) and Jbeta (13) primers were used in the PCR. Sequencing was performed with immunoSEQ multiplex PCR; in TCRdb, only in-frame clones are kept and a portion is missing. The sample carries some 150,000 clones, over 70% recorded once. Sequencing was done on a sample of PBMCs. Source of these receptors: a woman under 30 in good health and CMV-seronegative.

The V gene is TRBV10-1, the J gene TRBJ2-5, with D possibly being TRBD2 (5 bases). The CDR3 runs to 13 residues. The ends were cut back, 7 bases at V and 5 bases at J, with 14 bases in the middle. Germline V gene sequence: CDR1 WNHNN, CDR2 SYGVQD (reference sequence). In DNA form, the CDR3 reads TGCGCCAGCACCCGGGGAGAGGGCGAGACCCAGTACTTC. It encodes CASTRGEGETQYF.

This chain uses TRBV5-4 with TRBJ1-3; no clear D. In germline, CDR1 is SGHNT, CDR2 YYREEE (reference sequence). Trimming shortened V by 0 bases and J by 0 bases, and 7 bases separated the two germline ends. The CDR3 is made up of 15 amino acids. CDR3 region: CASSLGRSSGNTIYF. In DNA form, the CDR3 reads TGTGCCAGCAGCTTGGGGCGGAGCTCTGGAAACACCATATATTTT.

This rearrangement joins TRBV5-6 to TRBJ1-2; no firm D call. The CDR3 consists of 11 residues. Deletions cut 2 bases from V and 8 bases from J, with 7 bases between. CDR1 and CDR2 (germline): SGHDT, YYEEEE. For the CDR3, the DNA is TGTGCCAGCAGCTTAAACAGCGGCTACACCTTC. Translation: CASSLNSGYTF. Filled out from reference TRBV5-6 and TRBJ1-2, the complete variable domain reads DAGVTQSPTHLIKTRGQQVTLRCSPKSGHDTVSWYQQALGQGPQFIFQYYEEEERQRGNFPDRFSGHQFPNYSSELNVNALLLGDSALYLCASSLNSGYTFGSGTRLTVV.

This chain links TRBV6-5 with TRBJ2-7, with 9 positions matching TRBD2. Germline CDR1 is MNHEY and CDR2 is SVGAGI. The CDR3 length is 15 residues. J was trimmed by 7 bases and V by 7 bases; bases with no gene match: 14. In DNA form, the CDR3 reads TGTGCCAGCAACATAGAGGCGGGGGGGCCTGGAGAGCAGTACTTC. It yields the protein CASNIEAGGPGEQYF.

The V gene is TRBV2, the J gene TRBJ1-2, with D maybe TRBD1 (5 bases). The length of the CDR3 is 17 residues. V lost 1 base and J 4 bases, leaving 19 bases between the germline ends. Germline V CDR1 and CDR2: SNHLY, FYNNEI. This CDR3 reads CASSEGVVSQGLYGYTF. CDR3 coding DNA: TGTGCCAGCAGTGAAGGAGTCGTGAGTCAGGGACTCTATGGCTACACCTTC.

This clone was found once. This chain links TRBV5-6 with TRBJ2-4, with D possibly TRBD2 on 5 matching bases. Germline loops: CDR1 SGHDT, CDR2 YYEEEE. V lost 2 bases and J 2 bases, leaving 8 bases between the germline ends. The CDR3 totals 14 residues. CDR3 sequence reads: CASSLTGTKNIQYF. The CDR3 coding sequence is TGTGCCAGCAGCTTAACGGGAACCAAAAACATTCAGTACTTC.

This chain uses TRBV27 with TRBJ2-3; D ambiguous. The V and J ends lost 3 bases and 0 bases respectively, with 7 bases between them. The length of the CDR3 is 14 residues. In germline, CDR1 is MNHEY, CDR2 SMNVEV (reference sequence). CDR3 protein: CASSFRPSTDTQYF. Here the CDR3 DNA reads TGTGCCAGCAGTTTCAGGCCCAGCACAGATACGCAGTATTTT.

This clone occurred once. The chain combines TRBV19 with TRBJ2-1; the D gene is possibly TRBD1 (6 bases). The CDR3 covers 13 residues. Germline-derived CDR1 and CDR2 are LNHDA and SQIVND (reference sequence). The V end was cut by 5 bases, the J end by 2 bases, with 7 bases between. The CDR3 sequence is CASSGDTYNEQFF. In DNA, the CDR3 is TGTGCCAGTAGTGGGGACACCTACAATGAGCAGTTCTTC.

This clone is a singleton in its sample. The chain has TRBV12-5 and TRBJ1-5, with 7 bases fitting TRBD1. V shed 1 base, J shed 4 bases, and the junction held 4 bases outside the gene matches. The CDR3 extends over 15 amino acids. The germline CDR1 and CDR2 sequences are LGHNT and FRNRAP. The CDR3 reads CASGLGGTANQPQHF. The CDR3 DNA reads TGTGCTAGTGGTTTGGGGGGGACAGCTAATCAGCCCCAGCATTTT. The whole variable domain, remainder taken from reference TRBV12-5 and TRBJ1-5, is DARVTQTPRHKVTEMGQEVTMRCQPILGHNTVFWYRQTMMQGLELLAYFRNRAPLDDSGMPKDRFSAEMPDATLATLKIQPSEPRDSAVYFCASGLGGTANQPQHFGDGTRLSIL.

J is TRBJ1-2 and V is TRBV25-1; 12 bases agree with TRBD1. Germline CDR1 MGHDK, CDR2 SYGVNS. The V segment lost 2 bases and the J segment 2 bases; nucleotides outside the gene matches: 9. CDR3 length: 18 amino acids. The CDR3: CASSESPGQGAANYGYTF. In nucleotides, the CDR3 is TGTGCCAGCAGTGAAAGCCCGGGACAGGGGGCCGCAAACTATGGCTACACCTTC.

The CDR3 coding sequence is TGTGCCAGCAGTTATCGGACAGGGAAAGGAGAGACCCAGTACTTC. It is translated as CASSYRTGKGETQYF. The chain recombines TRBV6-5 with TRBJ2-5; 8 nucleotides match TRBD1. The trim removed 3 bases at V and 4 bases at J, leaving 7 bases unmatched. Germline V gene lookup returns CDR1 MNHEY and CDR2 SVGAGI. This CDR3 region has 15 residues.

This chain links TRBV7-6 with TRBJ2-5; D not resolved. Trimming cost V 5 bases and J 0 bases, with 4 bases left between them. The germline gives CDR1 SGHVS, CDR2 FNYEAQ. The CDR3 extends over 12 amino acids. The CDR3, as DNA: TGTGCCAGCAGCCAGTACCAAGAGACCCAGTACTTC. Encoded protein: CASSQYQETQYF.

The chain couples TRBV7-9 to TRBJ1-1, with D possibly TRBD1 on 5 matching bases. V lost 2 bases, J lost 0 bases, and 16 bases lay in between. CDR3 length: 17 amino acids. Germline assignment: CDR1 SEHNR and CDR2 FQNEAQ (reference sequence). The CDR3 nucleotides read TGTGCCAGCAGCTTAATATCCAGGGCGGGGGTGAACACTGAAGCTTTCTTT. Protein sequence: CASSLISRAGVNTEAFF.

This sequence joins TRBV5-4 and TRBJ2-2, with a possible D match to TRBD1 (5 bases). The V and J ends lost 5 bases and 3 bases respectively, with 14 bases between them. The CDR3 is made up of 15 amino acids. Germline CDR1 and CDR2: SGHNT and YYREEE (reference sequence). The CDR3 DNA sequence: TGTGCCAGCAGTCTTACAGGAATCCACACCGGGGAGCTGTTTTTT. It specifies CASSLTGIHTGELFF.

The J gene is TRBJ2-3, the V gene TRBV7-2; 7 nucleotides line up with TRBD1. Trimming cost V 1 base and J 10 bases; bases outside gene matches: 8. The CDR3 has 14 residues. Germline V gives CDR1 SGHTA, CDR2 FQGNSA. The CDR3 is CASSLGLAGGAQYF. The CDR3 DNA reads as TGTGCCAGCAGCTTAGGGCTCGCAGGGGGTGCGCAGTATTTT. The whole variable domain, remainder taken from reference TRBV7-2 and TRBJ2-3, is GAGVSQSPSNKVTEKGKDVELRCDPISGHTALYWYRQSLGQGLEFLIYFQGNSAPDKSGLPSDRFSAERTGGSVSTLTIQRTQQEDSAVYLCASSLGLAGGAQYFGPGTRLTVL.

The CDR3 DNA reads TGTGCCAGCAGCTTATTGGTACAGGGACGCCAGCCCCAGCATTTT. As protein: CASSLLVQGRQPQHF. The V call is TRBV7-2, the J call TRBJ1-5, with TRBD1 as a possible D gene (6 bases). This CDR3 comprises 15 residues. Deletions cut 2 bases from V and 7 bases from J, with 15 bases between. The germline V gene has CDR1 SGHTA and CDR2 FQGNSA. Combining the CDR3 with reference TRBV7-2 and TRBJ1-5 gives the whole variable domain GAGVSQSPSNKVTEKGKDVELRCDPISGHTALYWYRQSLGQGLEFLIYFQGNSAPDKSGLPSDRFSAERTGGSVSTLTIQRTQQEDSAVYLCASSLLVQGRQPQHFGDGTRLSIL.

This chain connects TRBV18 to TRBJ2-4; D is possibly TRBD1 (5 bases). CDR1 and CDR2 (germline): KGHSH, LQKENI. The CDR3 is 14 residues long. Between the trimmed V and J ends, which lost 0 bases and 8 bases, there was a span of 11 bases. The CDR3 region is CASSPPVRVYIQYF. In DNA form, the CDR3 reads TGTGCCAGCTCACCACCCGTCAGGGTGTACATTCAGTACTTC.